Below, 11 T cell receptor beta chains from the same sample are listed, as sequenced in a study of shared T cell receptors in the human thymus. The data were produced by immunoSEQ multiplex PCR, yet TCRdb's version contains in-frame clones alone and is incomplete. The table shows more than 300,000 clones, with 85% to 95% occurring only once. Sequencing used thymocytes. These receptors originate from a human donor.

This clone was counted a single time. CDR3 sequence: CASSLSLDRGPDTQYF. CDR3 nucleotide sequence: TGTGCCAGCAGTTTATCCCTTGACAGGGGCCCGGATACGCAGTATTTT. The V and J genes are TRBV27 and TRBJ2-3; TRBD1 aligns across 8 bases. Per the germline V gene, CDR1 is MNHEY and CDR2 is SMNVEV (reference sequence). The CDR3 covers 16 residues. Trimming cost V 0 bases and J 6 bases; bases outside gene matches: 8.

The V and J genes are TRBV18 and TRBJ2-7, with no clear D. Trimming took 3 bases from V and 3 from J, leaving 12 bases between them. The CDR3 covers 14 residues. The germline gives CDR1 KGHSH, CDR2 LQKENI. The CDR3 DNA reads TGTGCCAGCTCACCTTTCCCCCTCTACTACGAGCAGTACTTC. It translates to CASSPFPLYYEQYF. The full variable domain, with the rest looked up from reference TRBV18 and TRBJ2-7, is NAGVMQNPRHLVRRRGQEARLRCSPMKGHSHVYWYRQLPEEGLKFMVYLQKENIIDESGMPKERFSAEFPKEGPSILRIQQVVRGDSAAYFCASSPFPLYYEQYFGPGTRLTVT.

This clone occurred once. This sequence joins TRBV10-1 and TRBJ1-4, with D maybe TRBD1 (5 bases). Germline V CDR1 and CDR2: WNHNN, SYGVQD (reference sequence). This CDR3 has 15 residues. The ends were cut back, 0 bases at V and 8 bases at J, with 13 bases in the middle. CDR3 loop: CASSESERAGEKLFF. CDR3 DNA sequence: TGCGCCAGCAGTGAGTCGGAAAGGGCAGGGGAAAAACTGTTTTTT.

CDR3 region: CASSRGLAARTDTQYF. The CDR3 DNA sequence: TGCGCCAGCAGCAGGGGACTAGCGGCTCGCACAGATACGCAGTATTTT. This chain uses TRBV5-1 with TRBJ2-3, with 11 bases matching TRBD2. This CDR3 is 16 amino acids long. The J segment lost 1 base and the V segment lost 4 bases, leaving 5 bases of the junction unmatched. Germline V gene lookup returns CDR1 SGHRS and CDR2 YFSETQ.

This clone occurred a few times. This rearrangement joins TRBV14 to TRBJ2-3, with D tentatively TRBD1 (5 bases). CDR1 and CDR2 from the germline V gene are SGHDN and FVKESK. Trimming left V 3 bases short and J 5 bases short, with 6 bases between. This CDR3 region has 12 residues. CDR3 sequence reads: CASSHQGDTQYF. DNA for the CDR3: TGTGCCAGCAGCCATCAGGGAGATACGCAGTATTTT.

The chain carries TRBV7-8 and TRBJ1-1; 8 positions agree with TRBD1. Germline CDR1 is SGHVS and CDR2 is FQNEAQ. The CDR3 totals 15 residues. V was pared by 5 bases and J by 0 bases, with 5 bases of the junction left unmatched. The CDR3, as DNA: TGTGCCAGCAGCCGGACAGGGCGGATGAACACTGAAGCTTTCTTT. It encodes CASSRTGRMNTEAFF.

This rearrangement joins TRBV29-1 to TRBJ2-2, with D possibly matching TRBD2 (6 bases). Germline CDR1 reads SQVTM; CDR2 reads ANQGSEA. Trimming removed 2 bases from V and 4 bases from J, with 20 bases in between. The CDR3 extends over 17 amino acids. The CDR3 DNA reads as TGCAGCGTTGAAAGGGGAGTAGGGACCGGGGGCACCGGGGAGCTGTTTTTT. It encodes CSVERGVGTGGTGELFF.

The rearrangement links TRBV5-6 to TRBJ2-7, with 11 nucleotides matching TRBD1. The V gene end was trimmed by 3 bases and the J gene end by 5 bases; junction bases not matched to a gene: 7. Per the germline V gene, CDR1 is SGHDT and CDR2 is YYEEEE. The CDR3 covers 15 residues. The CDR3 region is CASSSGQGATNEQYF. For the CDR3, the DNA is TGTGCCAGCAGCTCCGGACAGGGGGCAACGAACGAGCAGTACTTC.

V gene TRBV23-1 combines with J gene TRBJ2-7; perhaps TRBD1 as D (6 bases). TRBV23-1 belongs to the ORF category, with a function that is uncertain. Trimming removed 0 bases from V and 0 bases from J, with 12 bases in between. This CDR3 spans 16 amino acids. The CDR3 DNA is TGCGCCAGCAGTCAATCGGGGGCAGCTATCTCCTACGAGCAGTACTTC. Its protein is CASSQSGAAISYEQYF.

The chain is built from TRBV5-1 and TRBJ2-7; 9 bases are shared with TRBD1. The CDR3 extends over 16 amino acids. With V trimmed by 0 bases and J by 7 bases, 11 bases remained unmatched. Germline V gene data show CDR1 as SGHRS and CDR2 as YFSETQ. The CDR3 protein is CASSLVSGTGSLEQYF. The CDR3 bases are TGCGCCAGCAGCTTGGTATCCGGGACAGGGAGTTTAGAGCAGTACTTC.

The V call is TRBV5-4, the J call TRBJ1-2; D is unclear. Germline V CDR1 and CDR2: SGHNT, YYREEE (reference sequence). The V end was cut by 1 base, the J end by 8 bases, with 9 bases between. The CDR3 extends over 12 amino acids. The CDR3 is CASSLPLAGYTF. The CDR3 nucleotides are TGTGCCAGCAGCTTGCCTCTGGCGGGCTACACCTTC.